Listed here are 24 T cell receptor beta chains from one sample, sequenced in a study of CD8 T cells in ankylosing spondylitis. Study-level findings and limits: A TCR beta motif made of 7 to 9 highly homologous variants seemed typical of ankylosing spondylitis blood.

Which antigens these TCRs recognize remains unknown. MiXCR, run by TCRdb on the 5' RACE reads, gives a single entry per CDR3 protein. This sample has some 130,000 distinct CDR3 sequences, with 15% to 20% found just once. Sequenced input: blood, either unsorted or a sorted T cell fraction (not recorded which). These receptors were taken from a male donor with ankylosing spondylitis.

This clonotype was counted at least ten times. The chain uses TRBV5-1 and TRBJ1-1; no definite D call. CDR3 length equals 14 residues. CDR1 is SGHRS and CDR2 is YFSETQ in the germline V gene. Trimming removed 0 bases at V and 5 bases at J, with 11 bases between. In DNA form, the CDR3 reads TGCGCCAGCAGCTTGGAACTCAGAGGGACTGAAGCTTTCTTT. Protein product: CASSLELRGTEAFF.

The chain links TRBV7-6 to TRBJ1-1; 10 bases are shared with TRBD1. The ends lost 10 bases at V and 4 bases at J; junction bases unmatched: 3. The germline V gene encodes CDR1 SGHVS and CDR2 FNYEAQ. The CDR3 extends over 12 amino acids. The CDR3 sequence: CATRDRGTEAFF. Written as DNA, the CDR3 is TGTGCCACCCGGGACAGGGGCACTGAAGCTTTCTTT.

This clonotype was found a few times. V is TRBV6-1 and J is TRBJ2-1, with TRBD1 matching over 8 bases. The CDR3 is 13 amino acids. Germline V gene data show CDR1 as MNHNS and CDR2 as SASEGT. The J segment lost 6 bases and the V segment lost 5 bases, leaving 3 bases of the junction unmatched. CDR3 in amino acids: CASSQDRVNEQFF. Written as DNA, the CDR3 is TGTGCCAGCAGTCAGGACAGGGTCAATGAGCAGTTCTTC.

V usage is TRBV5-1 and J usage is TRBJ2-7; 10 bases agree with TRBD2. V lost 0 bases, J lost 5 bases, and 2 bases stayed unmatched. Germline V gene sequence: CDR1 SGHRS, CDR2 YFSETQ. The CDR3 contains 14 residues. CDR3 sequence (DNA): TGCGCCAGCAGCTTGGCCCTAGCGGGAGACGAGCAGTACTTC. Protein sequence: CASSLALAGDEQYF.

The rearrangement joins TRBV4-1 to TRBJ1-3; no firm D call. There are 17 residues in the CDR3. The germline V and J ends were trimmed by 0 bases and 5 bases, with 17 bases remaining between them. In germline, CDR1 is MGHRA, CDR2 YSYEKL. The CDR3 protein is CASSQDIFVITRNTIYF. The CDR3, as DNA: TGCGCCAGCAGCCAAGACATCTTCGTCATCACTAGAAACACCATATATTTT.

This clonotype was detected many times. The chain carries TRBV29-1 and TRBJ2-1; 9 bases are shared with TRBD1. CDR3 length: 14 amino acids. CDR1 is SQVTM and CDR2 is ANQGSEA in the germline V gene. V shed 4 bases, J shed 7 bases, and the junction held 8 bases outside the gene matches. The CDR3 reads CSVVVGDRANEQFF. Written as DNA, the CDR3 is TGCAGCGTTGTAGTGGGGGACAGGGCAAATGAGCAGTTCTTC.

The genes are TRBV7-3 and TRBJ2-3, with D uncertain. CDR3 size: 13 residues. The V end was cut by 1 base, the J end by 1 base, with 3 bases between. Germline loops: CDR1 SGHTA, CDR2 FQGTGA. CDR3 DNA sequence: TGTGCCAGCAGCTTAAATGGCACAGATACGCAGTATTTT. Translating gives CASSLNGTDTQYF.

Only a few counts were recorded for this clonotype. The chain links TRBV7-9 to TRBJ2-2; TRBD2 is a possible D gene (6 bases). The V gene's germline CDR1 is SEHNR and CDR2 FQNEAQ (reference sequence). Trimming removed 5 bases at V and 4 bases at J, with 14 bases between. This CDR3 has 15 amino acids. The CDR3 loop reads CASSHSAGITGELFF. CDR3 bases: TGTGCCAGCAGCCATAGTGCGGGGATCACCGGGGAGCTGTTTTTT.

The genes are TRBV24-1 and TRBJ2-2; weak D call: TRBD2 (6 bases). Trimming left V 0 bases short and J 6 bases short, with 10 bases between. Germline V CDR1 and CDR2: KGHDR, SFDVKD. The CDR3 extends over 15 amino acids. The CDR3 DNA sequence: TGTGCCACCAGTGATTTGACCGGGAGCGCCGGGGAGCTGTTTTTT. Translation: CATSDLTGSAGELFF.

The CDR3 region has the DNA TGTGCCAGCAGCCTCGGACTAGCGGGAGTATTGTGGGAGACCCAGTACTTC. Protein product: CASSLGLAGVLWETQYF. The genes are TRBV14 and TRBJ2-5; 13 bases match TRBD2. This CDR3 is 17 amino acids long. The V segment lost 4 bases and the J segment 5 bases; nucleotides outside the gene matches: 10. Germline V gene sequence: CDR1 SGHDN, CDR2 FVKESK.

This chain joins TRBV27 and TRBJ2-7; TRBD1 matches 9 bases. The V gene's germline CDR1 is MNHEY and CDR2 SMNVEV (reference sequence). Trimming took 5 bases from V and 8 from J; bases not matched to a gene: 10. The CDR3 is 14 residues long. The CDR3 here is CASSVTRTGEKQYF. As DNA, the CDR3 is TGTGCCAGCAGTGTAACTAGGACAGGGGAAAAGCAGTACTTC.

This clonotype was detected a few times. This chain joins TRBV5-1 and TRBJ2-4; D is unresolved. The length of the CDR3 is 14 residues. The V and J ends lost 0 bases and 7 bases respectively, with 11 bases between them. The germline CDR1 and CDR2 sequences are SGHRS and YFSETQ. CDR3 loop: CASSLAPGQNIQYF. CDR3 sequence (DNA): TGCGCCAGCAGCTTGGCGCCTGGCCAGAACATTCAGTACTTC.

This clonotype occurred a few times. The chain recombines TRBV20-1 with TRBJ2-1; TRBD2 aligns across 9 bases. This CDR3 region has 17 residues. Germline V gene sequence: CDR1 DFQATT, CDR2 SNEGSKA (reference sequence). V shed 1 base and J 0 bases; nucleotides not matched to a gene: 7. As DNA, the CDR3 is TGCAGTGCTAGAGGACTAGCGGAGAAGAGCTCCTACAATGAGCAGTTCTTC. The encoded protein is CSARGLAEKSSYNEQFF.

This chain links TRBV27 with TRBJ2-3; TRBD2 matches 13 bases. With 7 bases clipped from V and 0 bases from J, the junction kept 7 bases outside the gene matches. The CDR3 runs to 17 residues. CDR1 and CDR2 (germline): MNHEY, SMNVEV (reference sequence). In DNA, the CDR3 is TGTGCCAGCATGAGGACTAGCGGGGGATATAGCACAGATACGCAGTATTTT. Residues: CASMRTSGGYSTDTQYF.

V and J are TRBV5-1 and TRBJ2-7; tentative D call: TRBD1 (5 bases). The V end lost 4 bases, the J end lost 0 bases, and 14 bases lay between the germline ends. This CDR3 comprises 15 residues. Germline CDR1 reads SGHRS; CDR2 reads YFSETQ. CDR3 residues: CASSTDIQSSYEQYF. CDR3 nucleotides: TGCGCCAGCAGCACGGACATTCAAAGCTCCTACGAGCAGTACTTC.

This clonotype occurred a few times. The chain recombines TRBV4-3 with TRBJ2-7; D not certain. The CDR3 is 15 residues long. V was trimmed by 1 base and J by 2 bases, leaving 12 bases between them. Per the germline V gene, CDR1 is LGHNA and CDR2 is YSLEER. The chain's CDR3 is CASSQGGGQAYEQYF. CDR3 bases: TGCGCCAGCAGCCAAGGGGGTGGGCAGGCCTACGAGCAGTACTTC.

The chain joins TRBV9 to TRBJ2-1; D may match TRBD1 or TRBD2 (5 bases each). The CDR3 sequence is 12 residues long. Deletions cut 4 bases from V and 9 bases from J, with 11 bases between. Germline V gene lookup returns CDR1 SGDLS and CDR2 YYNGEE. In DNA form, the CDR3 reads TGTGCCAGCAGCTTGCAGGGAGTTGAGCAGTTCTTC. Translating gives CASSLQGVEQFF. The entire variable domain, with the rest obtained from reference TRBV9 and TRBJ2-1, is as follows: DSGVTQTPKHLITATGQRVTLRCSPRSGDLSVYWYQQSLDQGLQFLIQYYNGEERAKGNILERFSAQQFPDLHSELNLSSLELGDSALYFCASSLQGVEQFFGPGTRLTVL.

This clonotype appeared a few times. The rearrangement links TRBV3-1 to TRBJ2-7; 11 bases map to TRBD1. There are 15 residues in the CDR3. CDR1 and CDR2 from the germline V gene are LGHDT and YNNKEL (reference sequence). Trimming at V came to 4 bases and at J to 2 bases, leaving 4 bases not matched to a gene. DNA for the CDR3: TGTGCCAGCAGCCCTGGACAGGGGGCTACCTACGAGCAGTACTTC. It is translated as CASSPGQGATYEQYF.

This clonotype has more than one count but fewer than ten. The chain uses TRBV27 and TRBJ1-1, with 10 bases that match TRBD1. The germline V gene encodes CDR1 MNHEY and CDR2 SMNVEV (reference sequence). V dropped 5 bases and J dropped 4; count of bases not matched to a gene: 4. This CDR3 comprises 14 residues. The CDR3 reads CASSTDRGSTEAFF. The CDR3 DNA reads TGTGCCAGCAGTACGGACAGGGGGAGCACTGAAGCTTTCTTT.

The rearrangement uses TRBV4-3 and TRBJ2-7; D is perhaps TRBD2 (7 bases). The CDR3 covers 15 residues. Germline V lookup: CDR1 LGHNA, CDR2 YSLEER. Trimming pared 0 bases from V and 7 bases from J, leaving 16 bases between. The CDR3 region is CASSQDRGGLIEQYF. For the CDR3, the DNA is TGCGCCAGCAGCCAAGATAGGGGGGGACTTATTGAGCAGTACTTC.

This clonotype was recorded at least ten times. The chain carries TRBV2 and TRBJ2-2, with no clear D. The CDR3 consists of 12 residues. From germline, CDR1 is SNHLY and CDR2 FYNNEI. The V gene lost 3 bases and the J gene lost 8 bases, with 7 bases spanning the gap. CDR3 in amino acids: CASSDGRGELFF. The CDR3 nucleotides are TGTGCCAGCAGTGACGGCAGGGGGGAGCTGTTTTTT.

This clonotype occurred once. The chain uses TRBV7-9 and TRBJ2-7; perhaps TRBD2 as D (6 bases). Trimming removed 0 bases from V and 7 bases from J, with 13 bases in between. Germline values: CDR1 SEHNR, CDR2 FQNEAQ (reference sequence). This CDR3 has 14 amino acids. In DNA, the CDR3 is TGTGCCAGCAGCTTAGCGGGAGGAAAGGAAGAGCAGTACTTC. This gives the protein CASSLAGGKEEQYF.

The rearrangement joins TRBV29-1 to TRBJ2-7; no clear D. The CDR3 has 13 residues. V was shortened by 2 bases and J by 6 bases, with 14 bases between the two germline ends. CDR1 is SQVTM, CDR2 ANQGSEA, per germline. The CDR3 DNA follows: TGCAGCGTTGAACAGACACATCCCGTCGAGCAGTACTTC. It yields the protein CSVEQTHPVEQYF.

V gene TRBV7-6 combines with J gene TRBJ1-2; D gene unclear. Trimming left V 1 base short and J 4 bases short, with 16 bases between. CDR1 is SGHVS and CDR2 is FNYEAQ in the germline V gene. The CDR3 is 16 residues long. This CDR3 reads CASSLEMGWRSYGYTF. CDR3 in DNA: TGTGCCAGCAGCTTAGAGATGGGGTGGAGAAGCTATGGCTACACCTTC.